The clone carrying this TCR beta chain appeared a single time. The antigen is undetermined. V was pared by 1 base and J by 0 bases, with 19 bases between. The CDR3 is 18 amino acids. Germline assignment: CDR1 SGHVS and CDR2 FNYEAQ. The data were obtained in a study of cytomegalovirus exposure and HLA in healthy donors. Donors in the study were healthy people who gave bone marrow. With 60 Vbeta and 13 Jbeta primers, the PCR was carried out. Libraries were prepared by immunoSEQ multiplex PCR; TCRdb keeps only in-frame clonotypes and omits some of them. The sample has roughly 190,000 clones; 70% to 85% are singletons. Study-level findings and limits: By a later analysis, the bulk of CMV-associated TCR beta chains appeared HLA-restricted. Equally common other TCR beta chains were less clonally expanded than HLA-associated ones, a later analysis found. In a later analysis, across HLA loci, associated TCR counts were highest for DRB1, lowest for HLA-C.

The TCR sequence derives from a man aged 35 to 55 in good health and CMV-seropositive. The specimen sequenced was PBMCs. The chain is built from TRBV7-6 and TRBJ2-7; D is perhaps TRBD1 (6 bases). For the CDR3, the DNA is TGTGCCAGCAGCTTAGTGGGTACGCGGACAGAGATCTCCTACGAGCAGTACTTC. Translation gives CASSLVGTRTEISYEQYF.